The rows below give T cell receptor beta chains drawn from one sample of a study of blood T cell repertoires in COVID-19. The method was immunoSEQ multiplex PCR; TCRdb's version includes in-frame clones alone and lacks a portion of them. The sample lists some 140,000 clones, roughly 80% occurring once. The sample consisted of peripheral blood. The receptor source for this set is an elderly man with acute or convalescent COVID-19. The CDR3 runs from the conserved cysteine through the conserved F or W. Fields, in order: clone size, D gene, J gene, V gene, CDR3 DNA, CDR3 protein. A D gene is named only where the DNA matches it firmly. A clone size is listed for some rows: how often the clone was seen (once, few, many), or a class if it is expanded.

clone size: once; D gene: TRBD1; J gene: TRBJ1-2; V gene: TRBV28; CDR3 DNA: TGTGCCAGCAGCTCAGGTGCCGGGACAGGGGACGGCTACACCTTC; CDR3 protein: CASSSGAGTGDGYTF
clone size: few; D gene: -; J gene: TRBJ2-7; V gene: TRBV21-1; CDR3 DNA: TGTGCCACGCCCCGAAGCAGTAGCCCGGGGAACGCAGAGTCTTACGAGCAGTACTTC; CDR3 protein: CATPRSSSPGNAESYEQYF
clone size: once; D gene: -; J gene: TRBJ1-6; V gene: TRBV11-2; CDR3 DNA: TGTGCCAGCAGTCTACAAGGGGCCTTATATAATTCACCCCTCCACTTT; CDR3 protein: CASSLQGALYNSPLHF
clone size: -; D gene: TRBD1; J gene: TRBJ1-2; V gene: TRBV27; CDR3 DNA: TGTGCCAGCAGGAGTGGGGGACAGGGGGCCGGGCCCTATGGCTACACCTTC; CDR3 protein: CASRSGGQGAGPYGYTF
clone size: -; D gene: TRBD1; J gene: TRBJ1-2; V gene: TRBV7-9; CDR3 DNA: TGTGCCAGCAGCTTTGGACAGGGGGCCTCCTATGGCTACACCTTC; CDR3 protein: CASSFGQGASYGYTF
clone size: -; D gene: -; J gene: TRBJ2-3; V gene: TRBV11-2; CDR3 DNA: TGTGCCAGCAGCTTCTCAGTGGTAAAATATTTT; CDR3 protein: CASSFSVVKYF
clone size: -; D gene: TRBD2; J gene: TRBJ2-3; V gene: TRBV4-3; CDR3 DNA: TGCGCCAGCAGCCTCCAGGGGGCTAGCGGGGGGGCGGATACGCAGTATTTT; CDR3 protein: CASSLQGASGGADTQYF
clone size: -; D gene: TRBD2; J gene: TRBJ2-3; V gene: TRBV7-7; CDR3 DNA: TGTGCCAGCAGCGTAGGCCTAGCGGGGGGGCATACGCAGTATTTT; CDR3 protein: CASSVGLAGGHTQYF
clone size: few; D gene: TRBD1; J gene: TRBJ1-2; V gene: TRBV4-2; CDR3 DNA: TGTGCCAGCAGCCAAGGCGACAGGGGGCGCGAGGGCTACACCTTC; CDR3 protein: CASSQGDRGREGYTF
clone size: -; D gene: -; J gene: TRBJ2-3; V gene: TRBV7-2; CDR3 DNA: TGTGCCAGCAGCTTAACGGGCCCTGGCGGGGGCCGGGATACGCAGTATTTT; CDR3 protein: CASSLTGPGGGRDTQYF
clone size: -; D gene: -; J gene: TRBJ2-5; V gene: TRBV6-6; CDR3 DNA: TGTGCCAGCAGTTACGTGCGTGAGACCCAGTACTTC; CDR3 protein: CASSYVRETQYF